These 20 T cell receptor beta chains were all obtained from the same sample, sequenced in a study of graft-versus-host responses after intestinal transplantation. For these receptors, no antigen is known. Profiling relied on immunoSEQ multiplex PCR, and the TCRdb table lists in-frame clones only, not all of them. The sample lists 80,000 to 95,000 clones; 90% to 95% were seen once. This specimen was unstimulated CD8+ T cells sorted from spleen or lymph node cells, taken before intestinal transplant. The receptors stem from a human donor who received an intestinal transplant.

The chain is built from TRBV7-2 and TRBJ1-1; D unclear. Trimming pared 6 bases from V and 0 bases from J, leaving 14 bases between. Germline V gene lookup returns CDR1 SGHTA and CDR2 FQGNSA. The CDR3 spans 15 residues. DNA of the CDR3: TGTGCCAGCAGGCCTCCAGAGGCATTGAACACTGAAGCTTTCTTT. As protein: CASRPPEALNTEAFF. The whole variable domain, remainder taken from reference TRBV7-2 and TRBJ1-1, is GAGVSQSPSNKVTEKGKDVELRCDPISGHTALYWYRQSLGQGLEFLIYFQGNSAPDKSGLPSDRFSAERTGGSVSTLTIQRTQQEDSAVYLCASRPPEALNTEAFFGQGTRLTVV.

V gene TRBV4-3 combines with J gene TRBJ2-3; no firm D call. Germline assignment: CDR1 LGHNA and CDR2 YSLEER. CDR3 size: 14 residues. Trimming removed 4 bases from V and 1 base from J, with 9 bases in between. CDR3 sequence reads: CASSRTLRTDTQYF. CDR3 DNA sequence: TGCGCCAGCAGCCGCACGCTACGCACAGATACGCAGTATTTT.

This sequence joins TRBV11-3 and TRBJ1-1, with D unclear. This CDR3 has 11 amino acids. Trimming stripped 3 bases from V and 5 bases from J, with 4 bases between. CDR1 and CDR2 (germline): SGHNT, YENEEA. The CDR3 loop reads CASSLRTEAFF. The DNA of the CDR3 is TGTGCCAGCAGCTTGCGTACTGAAGCTTTCTTT.

The rearrangement links TRBV19 to TRBJ2-2; D gene unclear. Per germline, CDR1 LNHDA and CDR2 SQIVND (reference sequence). Between the trimmed V and J ends, which lost 3 bases and 1 base, there was a span of 6 bases. The CDR3 runs to 14 residues. Here the CDR3 DNA reads TGTGCCAGTAGTATTCATAGGAACACCGGGGAGCTGTTTTTT. This sequence encodes CASSIHRNTGELFF.

V and J are TRBV13 and TRBJ1-2; D is possibly TRBD1 (6 bases). V lost 5 bases to trimming and J lost 3 bases, with 10 bases between them. The CDR3 runs to 13 residues. Germline V gene lookup returns CDR1 PRHDT and CDR2 FYEKMQ (reference sequence). The CDR3 coding sequence is TGTGCCAGCAGCCTTTACAGGGACTATGGCTACACCTTC. Encoded protein: CASSLYRDYGYTF.

V is TRBV7-9 and J is TRBJ1-1, with 10 bases fitting TRBD1. The CDR3 sequence is 17 residues long. Germline V gene sequence: CDR1 SEHNR, CDR2 FQNEAQ (reference sequence). V shed 5 bases and J 3 bases; nucleotides not matched to a gene: 12. CDR3 DNA sequence: TGTGCCAGCAGCCCCACCCGGGACAGGGGTTCGGACACTGAAGCTTTCTTT. Translated: CASSPTRDRGSDTEAFF.

V usage is TRBV10-2 and J usage is TRBJ2-7; 7 nucleotides match TRBD1. Germline assignment: CDR1 WSHSY and CDR2 SAAADI. Unmatched junction bases numbered 7, after V lost 9 bases and J lost 2 bases. This CDR3 has 13 residues. CDR3 in amino acids: CASQGDSPYEQYF. The DNA of the CDR3 is TGCGCCAGTCAAGGGGACAGCCCCTACGAGCAGTACTTC.

The V and J genes are TRBV27 and TRBJ2-1; 7 bases map to TRBD1. The ends lost 2 bases at V and 6 bases at J; junction bases unmatched: 10. Germline V CDR1 and CDR2: MNHEY, SMNVEV (reference sequence). This CDR3 is 16 amino acids long. CDR3: CASSLKGGTAANEQFF. CDR3 nucleotide sequence: TGTGCCAGCAGTTTAAAGGGTGGGACAGCGGCCAATGAGCAGTTCTTC.

V usage is TRBV7-9 and J usage is TRBJ2-1, with 11 bases aligning to TRBD2. CDR1 is SEHNR, CDR2 FQNEAQ, per germline (reference sequence). This CDR3 is built from 16 residues. With 5 bases clipped from V and 0 bases from J, the junction kept 3 bases outside the gene matches. The CDR3 DNA is TGTGCCAGCAGCGTTAGCGGGGGGGGCTCCTACAATGAGCAGTTCTTC. This encodes CASSVSGGGSYNEQFF. Using reference TRBV7-9 and TRBJ2-1 for the parts outside the CDR3, the full variable domain is DTGVSQNPRHKITKRGQNVTFRCDPISEHNRLYWYRQTLGQGPEFLTYFQNEAQLEKSRLLSDRFSAERPKGSFSTLEIQRTEQGDSAMYLCASSVSGGGSYNEQFFGPGTRLTVL.

The V and J genes are TRBV4-3 and TRBJ2-7; 9 bases map to TRBD1. The CDR3 has 15 residues. The V gene's germline CDR1 is LGHNA and CDR2 YSLEER. V shed 0 bases, J shed 2 bases, and the junction held 2 bases outside the gene matches. The CDR3: CASSQDRDRAYEQYF. CDR3 DNA: TGCGCCAGCAGCCAAGATCGGGACAGGGCCTACGAGCAGTACTTC.

The chain joins TRBV19 to TRBJ1-5; 7 bases agree with TRBD1. The CDR3 is 15 amino acids. Germline V lookup: CDR1 LNHDA, CDR2 SQIVND (reference sequence). Trimming removed 7 bases from V and 3 bases from J; junction bases left unmatched: 9. CDR3 in amino acids: CASTPTGWDNQPQHF. Written as DNA, the CDR3 is TGTGCCAGTACCCCGACAGGGTGGGACAATCAGCCCCAGCATTTT.

The chain recombines TRBV27 with TRBJ1-2; D is perhaps TRBD1 (5 bases). V shed 3 bases and J shed 5 bases, with 10 bases lying between them. The CDR3 extends over 13 amino acids. Germline assignment: CDR1 MNHEY and CDR2 SMNVEV (reference sequence). The CDR3 coding sequence is TGTGCCAGCAGTTTGAGAGGGACTTATGGCTACACCTTC. Protein product: CASSLRGTYGYTF.

The chain links TRBV19 to TRBJ1-1; TRBD1 matches 7 bases. J was trimmed by 6 bases and V by 7 bases; bases with no gene match: 5. The V gene's germline CDR1 is LNHDA and CDR2 SQIVND (reference sequence). The CDR3 has 12 residues. CDR3 coding DNA: TGTGCCAGTATGACAGGGTGGGCTGAAGCTTTCTTT. Residues: CASMTGWAEAFF.

The genes are TRBV30 and TRBJ1-2; 12 bases match TRBD1. CDR3 size: 13 residues. The V and J ends lost 7 bases and 7 bases, in that order; junction bases with no gene match: 7. CDR1 GTSNPN and CDR2 SVGIG come from the germline V gene (reference sequence). The CDR3 here is CALSGTGGSGYTF. In nucleotides, the CDR3 is TGTGCCTTATCCGGGACAGGGGGCTCTGGCTACACCTTC.

The rearrangement links TRBV5-4 to TRBJ2-2, with TRBD2 matching 14 bases. Germline V gene sequence: CDR1 SGHNT, CDR2 YYREEE (reference sequence). CDR3 size: 19 residues. J lost 6 bases, V lost 0 bases, and 10 bases had no gene match. The CDR3: CASSLALGTSGGRAGELFF. CDR3 bases: TGTGCCAGCAGCTTGGCCCTCGGGACTAGCGGGGGACGGGCCGGGGAGCTGTTTTTT.

The chain employs TRBV28 and TRBJ2-3; D possibly corresponds to TRBD1 (6 bases). Germline V gives CDR1 MDHEN, CDR2 SYDVKM. CDR3 length: 15 residues. V was clipped by 3 bases and J by 4 bases, with 14 bases between them. DNA for the CDR3: TGTGCCAGCAGTTTTAGGACAGAAAGCCCAGATACGCAGTATTTT. It encodes CASSFRTESPDTQYF.

V gene TRBV30 combines with J gene TRBJ1-5, with no clear D. The germline V gene has CDR1 GTSNPN and CDR2 SVGIG (reference sequence). The CDR3 contains 14 residues. V was pared by 0 bases and J by 4 bases, with 10 bases between. CDR3 loop: CAWSVSGINQPQHF. The CDR3, as DNA: TGTGCCTGGAGTGTATCGGGAATTAATCAGCCCCAGCATTTT. The full variable domain, its missing parts supplied by reference TRBV30 and TRBJ1-5, is SQTIHQWPATLVQPVGSPLSLECTVEGTSNPNLYWYRQAAGRGLQLLFYSVGIGQISSEVPQNLSASRPQDRQFILSSKKLLLSDSGFYLCAWSVSGINQPQHFGDGTRLSIL.

The J gene is TRBJ2-1, the V gene TRBV13; 7 bases align to TRBD1. The ends lost 5 bases at V and 9 bases at J; junction bases unmatched: 4. Looked up from germline, CDR1 is PRHDT and CDR2 is FYEKMQ (reference sequence). The CDR3 contains 12 residues. The CDR3 reads CASSLTGLEQFF. In DNA, the CDR3 is TGTGCCAGCAGCCTGACAGGGCTTGAGCAGTTCTTC. Complete variable domain (other parts from reference TRBV13 and TRBJ2-1): AAGVIQSPRHLIKEKRETATLKCYPIPRHDTVYWYQQGPGQDPQFLISFYEKMQSDKGSIPDRFSAQQFSDYHSELNMSSLELGDSALYFCASSLTGLEQFFGPGTRLTVL.

V usage is TRBV6-1 and J usage is TRBJ2-7, with TRBD1 matching over 7 bases. The CDR3 runs to 18 residues. The germline CDR1 and CDR2 sequences are MNHNS and SASEGT. V lost 3 bases to trimming and J lost 3 bases; unmatched junction nucleotides: 17. Here the CDR3 reads CASSDNYPGTESHYEQYF. The CDR3 nucleotides are TGTGCCAGCAGTGATAACTACCCCGGGACAGAGTCCCACTACGAGCAGTACTTC.

This sequence joins TRBV7-2 and TRBJ2-3; the D is unclear. The CDR3 covers 12 residues. Germline V lookup: CDR1 SGHTA, CDR2 FQGNSA. The V end was cut by 2 bases, the J end by 4 bases, with 4 bases between. Here the CDR3 reads CASSLSSDTQYF. The CDR3 DNA sequence: TGTGCCAGCAGCTTATCCTCAGATACGCAGTATTTT.